This record looks at one T cell receptor (beta chain) sequence and its context. Its antigen remains unknown. The TCR beta libraries were generated through quantitative 5'-RACE incorporating molecular barcodes. TCRdb fed the 5' RACE reads into MiXCR, producing one record per CDR3 protein. This table has 200,000 to 300,000 distinct CDR3 sequences, about 10% appearing once. These data come from a study of CD8 T cells in ankylosing spondylitis. In germline, CDR1 is MNHEY, CDR2 SVGAGI. The length of the CDR3 is 14 residues. Trimming took 0 bases from V and 8 from J, leaving 13 bases between them. Study-wide findings and caveats: A TCR beta motif made of fewer than ten highly homologous variants seemed typical of ankylosing spondylitis blood. Within peripheral blood, clones linked to disease were CD8+ and relatively rare.

The J gene is TRBJ1-1, the V gene TRBV6-5; D remains ambiguous. What was sequenced was blood, either unsorted or a sorted T cell fraction (not recorded which). The clonotype was recovered from a male donor with ankylosing spondylitis or in good health (not recorded which). This CDR3 is CASSYSVGRREAFF. The CDR3 DNA sequence: TGTGCCAGCAGTTACTCTGTAGGTCGTAGGGAAGCTTTCTTT.